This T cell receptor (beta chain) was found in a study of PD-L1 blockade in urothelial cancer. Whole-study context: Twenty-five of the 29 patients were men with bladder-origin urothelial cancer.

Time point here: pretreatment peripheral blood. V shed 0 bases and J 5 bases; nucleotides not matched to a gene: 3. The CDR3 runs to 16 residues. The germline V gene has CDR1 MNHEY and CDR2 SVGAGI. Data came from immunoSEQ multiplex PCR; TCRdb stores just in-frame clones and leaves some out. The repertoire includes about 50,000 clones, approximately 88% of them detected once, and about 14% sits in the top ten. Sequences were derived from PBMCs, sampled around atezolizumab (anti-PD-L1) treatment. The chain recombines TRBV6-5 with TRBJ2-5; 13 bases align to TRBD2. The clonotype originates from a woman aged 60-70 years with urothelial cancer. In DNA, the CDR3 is TGTGCCAGCAGTTACTCAGGGACTAGCGGGGCGGAGACCCAGTACTTC. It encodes CASSYSGTSGAETQYF.